The 26 T cell receptor beta chains reported below all come from one sample, sequenced in a study of shared T cell receptors in the human thymus. Method: immunoSEQ multiplex PCR; TCRdb's copy keeps in-frame clones and lacks some. Here the sample spans more than 550,000 clones, approximately 85% being singletons. The same sample was also used in a study of human thymus T cells.

Specimen: thymocytes. The origin of the receptors is a girl under three years old with a congenital heart defect.

The J gene is TRBJ1-1, the V gene TRBV9, with TRBD1 as a possible D gene (6 bases). The CDR3 is 15 residues long. V lost 0 bases and J lost 0, with 9 bases in between. Germline CDR1 reads SGDLS; CDR2 reads YYNGEE. The CDR3 DNA is TGTGCCAGCAGCGTAGCGGACAGCTTGAACACTGAAGCTTTCTTT. Encoded protein: CASSVADSLNTEAFF.

This chain joins TRBV11-2 and TRBJ1-2; 8 bases line up with TRBD1. After removal of 0 bases from V and 6 bases from J, the junction contained 0 bases not matched to a gene. The CDR3 has 13 amino acids. In germline, CDR1 is SGHAT, CDR2 FQNNGV. The CDR3 DNA follows: TGTGCCAGCAGCTTAGAGGGACAGGATGGCTACACCTTC. Translating gives CASSLEGQDGYTF.

The J gene is TRBJ1-5, the V gene TRBV28, with TRBD1 identical over 9 bases. Per germline, CDR1 MDHEN and CDR2 SYDVKM. Trimming cost V 6 bases and J 3 bases; bases outside gene matches: 9. The CDR3 has 16 residues. This chain's CDR3 is CASRGQGPSANQPQHF. The CDR3 bases are TGTGCCAGCAGAGGACAGGGGCCCTCGGCCAATCAGCCCCAGCATTTT.

The J gene is TRBJ1-1, the V gene TRBV7-9, with unresolved D. Germline loops: CDR1 SEHNR, CDR2 FQNEAQ (reference sequence). V lost 2 bases, J lost 3 bases, and 13 bases lay in between. The CDR3 is 15 residues long. The CDR3 DNA follows: TGTGCCAGCAGCTTATTACGGAAGACTTACACTGAAGCTTTCTTT. This gives the protein CASSLLRKTYTEAFF. Full variable domain (outside the CDR3, taken from reference TRBV7-9 and TRBJ1-1): DTGVSQNPRHKITKRGQNVTFRCDPISEHNRLYWYRQTLGQGPEFLTYFQNEAQLEKSRLLSDRFSAERPKGSFSTLEIQRTEQGDSAMYLCASSLLRKTYTEAFFGQGTRLTVV.

J is TRBJ1-5 and V is TRBV28; D uncertain. CDR1 MDHEN and CDR2 SYDVKM come from the germline V gene. This CDR3 spans 15 amino acids. V was shortened by 3 bases and J by 2 bases, with 11 bases between the two germline ends. The CDR3 nucleotides are TGTGCCAGCAGTTTGACACCTGCAGGCAATCAGCCCCAGCATTTT. Protein sequence: CASSLTPAGNQPQHF.

This clone was recorded only once. The V and J genes are TRBV6-5 and TRBJ1-4, with TRBD1 identical over 10 bases. The CDR3 consists of 13 residues. Losses at the gene ends were 9 bases for V and 5 bases for J; bases not matched to a gene: 3. Germline V CDR1 and CDR2: MNHEY, SVGAGI. The CDR3, as DNA: TGTGCCAGTGGGACAGGGGTCAATGAAAAACTGTTTTTT. This codes for CASGTGVNEKLFF.

The chain combines TRBV7-2 with TRBJ2-1; TRBD1 matches 12 bases. The CDR3 has 19 residues. Trimming removed 4 bases from V and 0 bases from J; junction bases left unmatched: 10. CDR1 SGHTA and CDR2 FQGNSA come from the germline V gene. CDR3 residues: CASSWTGQGALSSYNEQFF. CDR3 DNA: TGTGCCAGCAGCTGGACGGGACAGGGGGCTTTGAGCTCCTACAATGAGCAGTTCTTC.

CDR3 residues: CASTPRETGGPIYEQYF. CDR3 DNA: TGTGCCAGTACCCCTCGGGAGACAGGGGGCCCGATCTACGAGCAGTACTTC. J is TRBJ2-7 and V is TRBV19, with 10 nucleotides matching TRBD1. V was clipped by 7 bases and J by 3 bases; unmatched bases: 15. The germline gives CDR1 LNHDA, CDR2 SQIVND (reference sequence). The CDR3 loop spans 17 amino acids.

The chain joins TRBV10-3 to TRBJ2-7; D ambiguous. The germline V and J ends were trimmed by 8 bases and 4 bases, with 21 bases remaining between them. CDR3 size: 15 residues. CDR1 is ENHRY, CDR2 SYGVKD, per germline. The CDR3 protein is CAIANGLRLHYEQYF. The CDR3 region has the DNA TGTGCCATCGCCAATGGGCTCCGGCTCCATTACGAGCAGTACTTC.

The CDR3 region is CASSNKSGGNSPLHF. In DNA, the CDR3 is TGTGCCAGCAGTAATAAAAGCGGGGGAAATTCACCCCTCCACTTT. The chain is built from TRBV5-5 and TRBJ1-6; tentative D call: TRBD1 (5 bases). Between the trimmed V and J ends, which lost 5 bases and 7 bases, there was a span of 16 bases. Germline CDR1 reads SGHKS; CDR2 reads YYEKEE (reference sequence). This CDR3 region has 15 residues.

The chain uses TRBV28 and TRBJ2-1, with TRBD2 identical over 10 bases. CDR1 MDHEN and CDR2 SYDVKM come from the germline V gene. This CDR3 contains 22 residues. The ends lost 0 bases at V and 0 bases at J; junction bases unmatched: 17. This chain's CDR3 is CASSLWGPGLAPYKSSYNEQFF. Here the CDR3 DNA reads TGTGCCAGCAGTTTATGGGGGCCGGGACTAGCGCCGTATAAAAGCTCCTACAATGAGCAGTTCTTC.

J is TRBJ1-1 and V is TRBV25-1; 8 bases fit TRBD1. CDR3 length equals 13 residues. From germline, CDR1 is MGHDK and CDR2 SYGVNS. The junction had 2 bases not matched to a gene; V was cut back by 5 bases and J by 3 bases. The CDR3 loop is CASSTRGHTEAFF. In nucleotides, the CDR3 is TGTGCCAGCAGTACCAGGGGGCACACTGAAGCTTTCTTT.

This clone has just a few counts. This chain connects TRBV11-2 to TRBJ1-2; D unresolved. The CDR3 extends over 14 amino acids. CDR1 is SGHAT, CDR2 FQNNGV, per germline. V shed 0 bases and J shed 8 bases, with 13 bases lying between them. The DNA for the CDR3 is TGTGCCAGCAGCTTAGAACCCCCCCCGGTGGGCTACACCTTC. Translation gives CASSLEPPPVGYTF.

The J gene is TRBJ2-1, the V gene TRBV12-5; D perhaps matches TRBD1 (5 bases). The CDR3 contains 15 residues. Looked up from germline, CDR1 is LGHNT and CDR2 is FRNRAP. V lost 5 bases and J lost 0, with 11 bases in between. CDR3 bases: TGTGCTAGTGGTCTGTACAGGAGCTCCTACAATGAGCAGTTCTTC. This sequence encodes CASGLYRSSYNEQFF.

The V and J genes are TRBV14 and TRBJ1-2, with 7 nucleotides matching TRBD1. The CDR3 contains 17 residues. Trimming cost V 1 base and J 7 bases; bases outside gene matches: 15. Germline V gives CDR1 SGHDN, CDR2 FVKESK. The CDR3 bases are TGTGCCAGCAGCCAAGGGCCCAGGGGGAAGGCGTGCGGTGGCTACACCTTC. Translated: CASSQGPRGKACGGYTF.

V gene TRBV14 combines with J gene TRBJ2-1; D not certain. The CDR3 is 17 amino acids. Trimming took 3 bases from V and 3 from J, leaving 18 bases between them. The V gene's germline CDR1 is SGHDN and CDR2 FVKESK. The CDR3 sequence is CASSHLNPGVYYNEQFF. DNA for the CDR3: TGTGCCAGCAGCCATCTCAACCCAGGTGTCTACTACAATGAGCAGTTCTTC. Filled out from reference TRBV14 and TRBJ2-1, the complete variable domain reads EAGVTQFPSHSVIEKGQTVTLRCDPISGHDNLYWYRRVMGKEIKFLLHFVKESKQDESGMPNNRFLAERTGGTYSTLKVQPAELEDSGVYFCASSHLNPGVYYNEQFFGPGTRLTVL.

The chain combines TRBV4-3 with TRBJ2-5; TRBD2 agrees at 9 bases. J gave up 5 bases and V 3 bases, and 16 bases lay outside the gene matches. Germline V gene sequence: CDR1 LGHNA, CDR2 YSLEER. This CDR3 has 18 residues. The CDR3 DNA reads TGCGCCAGCAGCCACTCCCCCGGGGTAGCGGGGGCCGGGGAGACCCAGTACTTC. It codes for CASSHSPGVAGAGETQYF.

The chain combines TRBV4-3 with TRBJ1-2; a weak D match, TRBD1 (5 bases). CDR1 is LGHNA, CDR2 YSLEER, per germline. V lost 0 bases to trimming and J lost 6 bases, with 20 bases between them. This CDR3 has 17 amino acids. The DNA of the CDR3 is TGCGCCAGCAGCCAAGATGTTGCCTTGGGGGGAATGGATGGCTACACCTTC. Protein: CASSQDVALGGMDGYTF.

This chain links TRBV9 with TRBJ1-1; 11 bases align to TRBD1. The CDR3 is 16 amino acids. The V and J ends lost 4 bases and 0 bases, in that order; junction bases with no gene match: 5. Germline V gene sequence: CDR1 SGDLS, CDR2 YYNGEE. The CDR3 protein is CASSSRTGGMNTEAFF. The CDR3 region has the DNA TGTGCCAGCAGCTCTAGGACAGGGGGCATGAACACTGAAGCTTTCTTT.

This clone was observed a single time. The V call is TRBV27, the J call TRBJ1-2; 10 nucleotides line up with TRBD1. The V gene's germline CDR1 is MNHEY and CDR2 SMNVEV (reference sequence). V was clipped by 5 bases and J by 8 bases; unmatched bases: 8. This CDR3 spans 14 amino acids. The CDR3 DNA is TGTGCCAGCAGTACACCGGGACAGGGGAGAGGCTACACCTTC. This encodes CASSTPGQGRGYTF.

The chain combines TRBV30 with TRBJ1-1; D gene unclear. Germline V lookup: CDR1 GTSNPN, CDR2 SVGIG (reference sequence). V was trimmed by 1 base and J by 5 bases, leaving 11 bases between them. CDR3 size: 13 residues. CDR3 sequence (DNA): TGTGCCTGGAGTGCGGGTATCAGAACTGAAGCTTTCTTT. Its translation: CAWSAGIRTEAFF.

This chain uses TRBV5-1 with TRBJ1-1; perhaps TRBD1 as D (5 bases). The CDR3 sequence is 16 residues long. CDR1 and CDR2 from the germline V gene are SGHRS and YFSETQ. Trimming removed 0 bases at V and 9 bases at J, with 21 bases between. The CDR3 DNA follows: TGCGCCAGCAGCTTGGCAGGGATGCCCGGAAACTCTCAAGCTTTCTTT. Protein sequence: CASSLAGMPGNSQAFF.

The V call is TRBV6-1, the J call TRBJ1-1; D call uncertain. CDR1 and CDR2 (germline): MNHNS, SASEGT. The CDR3 runs 15 residues. Trimming stripped 7 bases from V and 1 base from J, with 16 bases between. DNA of the CDR3: TGTGCCAGCATGGAGGCCCCTACCCCGAACACTGAAGCTTTCTTT. This gives the protein CASMEAPTPNTEAFF.

The V gene is TRBV5-1, the J gene TRBJ1-6; 8 bases line up with TRBD1. Germline assignment: CDR1 SGHRS and CDR2 YFSETQ. The CDR3 has 16 residues. The ends lost 4 bases at V and 5 bases at J; junction bases unmatched: 8. CDR3 amino acids: CASSHRGTINNSPLHF. DNA of the CDR3: TGCGCCAGCAGCCACAGGGGGACGATTAATAATTCACCCCTCCACTTT.

The chain uses TRBV7-3 and TRBJ2-3; D gene unclear. Germline V CDR1 and CDR2: SGHTA, FQGTGA. The CDR3 is 13 residues long. The V end lost 5 bases, the J end lost 0 bases, and 6 bases lay between the germline ends. CDR3 in amino acids: CASSPQSTDTQYF. DNA for the CDR3: TGTGCCAGCAGCCCACAGAGCACAGATACGCAGTATTTT.

J is TRBJ2-2 and V is TRBV5-4, with D perhaps matching TRBD2 (5 bases). Trimming pared 4 bases from V and 3 bases from J, leaving 16 bases between. Germline values: CDR1 SGHNT, CDR2 YYREEE (reference sequence). This CDR3 has 16 residues. CDR3 coding DNA: TGTGCCAGCAGCCTACGGACGAGGGTGGACACCGGGGAGCTGTTTTTT. This encodes CASSLRTRVDTGELFF.